This TCR beta chain came from a study of shared clonotypes between healthy human individuals. CDR1 and CDR2 from the germline V gene are SGHAT and FQNNGV. The CDR3 loop spans 14 amino acids. V lost 3 bases to trimming and J lost 2 bases, with 8 bases between them. Whole-study findings and limits: Compared with memory subsets, naive subsets generally had larger estimated richness.

Assay: immunoSEQ multiplex PCR; the TCRdb copy retains only in-frame clones and omits some. This repertoire shows over a million clones, about 98% found once; its top ten account for 0.45%. Comments on this clone: Its antigen remains unidentified.

The rearrangement uses TRBV11-2 and TRBJ2-1, with D possibly matching TRBD2 (5 bases). Sample: naive CD4+ T cells sorted from blood. Described subset: CD45RA+ positively selected. This TCR derives from a man aged 25-40 years in good health. CDR3 sequence (DNA): TGTGCCAGCAGCTTGATCGGGGCCTACAATGAGCAGTTCTTC. Amino acid sequence: CASSLIGAYNEQFF.